This T cell receptor (beta chain) was obtained from a study of blood T cell repertoires in COVID-19. On the study more broadly: Samples of COVID-19 (acute and convalescent) were obtained from the United States, Italy and Spain. In each case, the material was cDNA or gDNA derived from T cells, B-cell-depleted T cells, or PBMCs.

How the authors handled the data: Amplification from reference gene primers served as the basis for estimated nucleated cell counts. Assay used: immunoSEQ multiplex PCR; TCRdb lists only in-frame clones, some missing. For V, J and clone size, that table is used; D and trimming come from the DNA. The repertoire holds around 250,000 clones, with around 86% as singletons. The sample taken for sequencing was peripheral blood. This TCR was recovered from a woman between 55 and 75 years old who had recovered from COVID-19.

The CDR3 DNA reads as TGTGCCAGCAGTTACTCCTGGGCCCTCGGAGAGACCCAGTACTTC. Amino acid sequence: CASSYSWALGETQYF. V is TRBV6-5 and J is TRBJ2-5; D gene ambiguous. Between the trimmed V and J ends, which lost 0 bases and 4 bases, there was a span of 12 bases. CDR1 and CDR2 (germline): MNHEY, SVGAGI. This CDR3 comprises 15 residues.